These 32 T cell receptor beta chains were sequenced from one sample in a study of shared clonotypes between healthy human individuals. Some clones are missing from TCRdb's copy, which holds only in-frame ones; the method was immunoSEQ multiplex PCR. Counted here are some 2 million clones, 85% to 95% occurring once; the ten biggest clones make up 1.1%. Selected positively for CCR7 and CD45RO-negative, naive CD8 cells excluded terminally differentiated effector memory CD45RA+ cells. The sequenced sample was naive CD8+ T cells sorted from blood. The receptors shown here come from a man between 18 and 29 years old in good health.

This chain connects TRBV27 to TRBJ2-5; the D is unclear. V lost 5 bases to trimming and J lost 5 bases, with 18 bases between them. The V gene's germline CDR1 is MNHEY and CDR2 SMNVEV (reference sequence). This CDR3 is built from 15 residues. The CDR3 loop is CASSALGGYGETQYF. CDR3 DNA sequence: TGTGCCAGCAGTGCCCTCGGCGGCTACGGGGAGACCCAGTACTTC.

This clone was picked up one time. CDR3 coding DNA: TGTGCCAGCAGTGAGAGGGACTTTAGGGAAGAGCAGTACTTC. Its translation is CASSERDFREEQYF. The chain couples TRBV6-4 to TRBJ2-7; tentatively, D is TRBD2 (6 bases). Trimming took 3 bases from V and 7 from J, leaving 16 bases between them. Per germline, CDR1 MRHNA and CDR2 SNTAGT. This CDR3 region has 14 residues.

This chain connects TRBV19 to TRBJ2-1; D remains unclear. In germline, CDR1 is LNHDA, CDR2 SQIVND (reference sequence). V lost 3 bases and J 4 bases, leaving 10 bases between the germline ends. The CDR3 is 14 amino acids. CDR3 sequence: CASSIPPIYNEQFF. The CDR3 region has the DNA TGTGCCAGTAGTATTCCCCCCATTTACAATGAGCAGTTCTTC.

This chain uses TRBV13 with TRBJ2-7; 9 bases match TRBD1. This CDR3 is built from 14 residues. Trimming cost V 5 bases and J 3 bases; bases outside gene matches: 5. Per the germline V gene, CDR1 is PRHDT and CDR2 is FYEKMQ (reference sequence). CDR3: CASSQQGAIYEQYF. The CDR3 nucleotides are TGTGCCAGCAGCCAACAGGGGGCAATCTACGAGCAGTACTTC.

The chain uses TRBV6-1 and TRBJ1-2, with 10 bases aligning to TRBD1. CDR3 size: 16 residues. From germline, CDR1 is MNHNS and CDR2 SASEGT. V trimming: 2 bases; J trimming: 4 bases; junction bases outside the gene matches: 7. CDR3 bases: TGTGCCAGCAGTGAATATGGGACAGGGGACCTCTATGGCTACACCTTC. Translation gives CASSEYGTGDLYGYTF.

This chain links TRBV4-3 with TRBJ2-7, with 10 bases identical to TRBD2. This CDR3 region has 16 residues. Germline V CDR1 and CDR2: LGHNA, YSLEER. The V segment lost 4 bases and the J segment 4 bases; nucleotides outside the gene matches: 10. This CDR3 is CASSPGRGLAEYEQYF. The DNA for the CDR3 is TGCGCCAGCAGCCCAGGGCGTGGACTAGCGGAATACGAGCAGTACTTC.

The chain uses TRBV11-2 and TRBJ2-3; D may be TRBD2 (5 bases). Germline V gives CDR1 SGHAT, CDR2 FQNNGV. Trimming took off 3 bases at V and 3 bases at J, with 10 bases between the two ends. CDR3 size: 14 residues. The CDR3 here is CASSFLADTDTQYF. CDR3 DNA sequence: TGTGCCAGCAGCTTTCTAGCCGATACAGATACGCAGTATTTT.

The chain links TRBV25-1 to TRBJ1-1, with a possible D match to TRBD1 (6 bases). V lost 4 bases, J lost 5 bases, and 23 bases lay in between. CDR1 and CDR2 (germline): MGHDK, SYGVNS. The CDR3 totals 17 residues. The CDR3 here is CASSGPIDAGARTEAFF. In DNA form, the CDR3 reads TGTGCCAGCAGTGGACCGATAGATGCAGGGGCTCGGACTGAAGCTTTCTTT.

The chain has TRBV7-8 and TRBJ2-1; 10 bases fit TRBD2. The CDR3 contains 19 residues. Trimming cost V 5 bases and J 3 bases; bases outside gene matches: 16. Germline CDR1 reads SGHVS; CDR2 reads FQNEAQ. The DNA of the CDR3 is TGTGCCAGCAGCCCACTCTACCTGACTAGCGGGTATGGCTACAATGAGCAGTTCTTC. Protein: CASSPLYLTSGYGYNEQFF.

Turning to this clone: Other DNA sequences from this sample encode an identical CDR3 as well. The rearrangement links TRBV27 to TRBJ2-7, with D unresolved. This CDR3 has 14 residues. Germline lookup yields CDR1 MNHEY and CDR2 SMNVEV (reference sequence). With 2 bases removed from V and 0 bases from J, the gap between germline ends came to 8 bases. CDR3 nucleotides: TGTGCCAGCAGTTTAGCGGCTAGCTCCTACGAGCAGTACTTC. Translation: CASSLAASSYEQYF.

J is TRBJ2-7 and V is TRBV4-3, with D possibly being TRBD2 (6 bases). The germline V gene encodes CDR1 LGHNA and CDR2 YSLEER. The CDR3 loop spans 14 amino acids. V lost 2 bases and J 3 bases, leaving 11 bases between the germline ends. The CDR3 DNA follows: TGCGCCAGCAGCCAACGGGTAGCGGACTACGAGCAGTACTTC. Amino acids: CASSQRVADYEQYF.

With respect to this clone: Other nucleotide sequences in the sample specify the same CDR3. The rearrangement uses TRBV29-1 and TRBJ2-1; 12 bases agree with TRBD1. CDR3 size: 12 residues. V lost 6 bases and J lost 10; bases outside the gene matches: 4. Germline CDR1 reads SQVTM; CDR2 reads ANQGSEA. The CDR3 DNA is TGCAGCGTGGGACAGGGGGCCGGGGAGCAGTTCTTC. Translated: CSVGQGAGEQFF.

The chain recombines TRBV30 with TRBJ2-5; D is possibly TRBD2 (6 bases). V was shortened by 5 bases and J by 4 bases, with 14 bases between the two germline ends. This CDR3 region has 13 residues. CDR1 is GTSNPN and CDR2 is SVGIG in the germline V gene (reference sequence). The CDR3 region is CAWGPGLLETQYF. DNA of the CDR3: TGTGCCTGGGGCCCCGGACTACTAGAGACCCAGTACTTC.

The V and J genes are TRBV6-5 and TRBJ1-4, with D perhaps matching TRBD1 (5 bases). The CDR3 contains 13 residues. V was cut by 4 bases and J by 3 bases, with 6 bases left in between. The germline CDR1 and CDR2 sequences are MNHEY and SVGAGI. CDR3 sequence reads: CASSWGSNEKLFF. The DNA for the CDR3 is TGTGCCAGCAGTTGGGGCTCTAATGAAAAACTGTTTTTT.

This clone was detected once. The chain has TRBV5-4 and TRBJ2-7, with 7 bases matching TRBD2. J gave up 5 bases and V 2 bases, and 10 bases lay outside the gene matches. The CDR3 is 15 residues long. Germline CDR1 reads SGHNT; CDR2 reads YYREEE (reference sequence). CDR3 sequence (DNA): TGTGCCAGCAGCTTTGGGGGAGGGATGAGCCACGAGCAGTACTTC. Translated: CASSFGGGMSHEQYF.

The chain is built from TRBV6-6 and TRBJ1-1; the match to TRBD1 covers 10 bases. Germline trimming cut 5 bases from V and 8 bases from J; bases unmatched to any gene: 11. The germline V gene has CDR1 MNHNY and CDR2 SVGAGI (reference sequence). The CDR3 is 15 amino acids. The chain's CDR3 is CASSPSPGQGEEAFF. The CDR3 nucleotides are TGTGCCAGCAGTCCCTCGCCAGGACAGGGGGAGGAAGCTTTCTTT.

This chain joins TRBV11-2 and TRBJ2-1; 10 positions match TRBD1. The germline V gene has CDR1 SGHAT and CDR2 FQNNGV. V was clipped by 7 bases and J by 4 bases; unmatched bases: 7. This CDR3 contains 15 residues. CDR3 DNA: TGTGCCAGCACCACCGGGACAGGGGAATACAATGAGCAGTTCTTC. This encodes CASTTGTGEYNEQFF.

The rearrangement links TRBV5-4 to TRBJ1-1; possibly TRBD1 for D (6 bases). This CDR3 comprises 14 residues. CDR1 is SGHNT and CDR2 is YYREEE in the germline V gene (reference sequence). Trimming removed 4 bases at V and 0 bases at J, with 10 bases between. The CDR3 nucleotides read TGTGCCAGCAGCCCCAGGACAGTGAACACTGAAGCTTTCTTT. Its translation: CASSPRTVNTEAFF.

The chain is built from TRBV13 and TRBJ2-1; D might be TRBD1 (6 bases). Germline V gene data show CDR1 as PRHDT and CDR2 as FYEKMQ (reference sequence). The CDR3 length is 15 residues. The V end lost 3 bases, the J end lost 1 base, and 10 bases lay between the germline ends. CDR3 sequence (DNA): TGTGCCAGCAGCTTTTTGGGGGCGTCCTACAATGAGCAGTTCTTC. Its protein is CASSFLGASYNEQFF.

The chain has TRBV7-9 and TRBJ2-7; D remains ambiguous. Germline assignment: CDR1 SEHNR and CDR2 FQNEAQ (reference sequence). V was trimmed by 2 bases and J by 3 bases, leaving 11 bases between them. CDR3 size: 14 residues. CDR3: CASSLTETHYEQYF. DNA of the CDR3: TGTGCCAGCAGCTTAACCGAGACTCACTACGAGCAGTACTTC.

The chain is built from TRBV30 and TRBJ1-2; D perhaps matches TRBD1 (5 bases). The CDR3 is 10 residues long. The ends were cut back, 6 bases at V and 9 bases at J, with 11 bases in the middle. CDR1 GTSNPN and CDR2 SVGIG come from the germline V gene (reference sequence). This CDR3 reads CACQGVSYTF. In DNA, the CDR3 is TGTGCCTGCCAGGGTGTTAGCTACACCTTC.

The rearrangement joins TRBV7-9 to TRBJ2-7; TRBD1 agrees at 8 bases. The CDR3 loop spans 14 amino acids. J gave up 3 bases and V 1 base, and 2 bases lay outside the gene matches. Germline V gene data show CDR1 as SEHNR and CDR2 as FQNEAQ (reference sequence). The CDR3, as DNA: TGTGCCAGCAGCTTAGATGGGACAGGCTACGAGCAGTACTTC. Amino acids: CASSLDGTGYEQYF.

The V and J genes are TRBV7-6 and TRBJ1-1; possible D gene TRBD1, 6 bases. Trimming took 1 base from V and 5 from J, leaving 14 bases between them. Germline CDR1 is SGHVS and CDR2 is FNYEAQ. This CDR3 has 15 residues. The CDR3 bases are TGTGCCAGCAGCTTAGTGGAACAGGGAAATACTGAAGCTTTCTTT. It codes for CASSLVEQGNTEAFF.

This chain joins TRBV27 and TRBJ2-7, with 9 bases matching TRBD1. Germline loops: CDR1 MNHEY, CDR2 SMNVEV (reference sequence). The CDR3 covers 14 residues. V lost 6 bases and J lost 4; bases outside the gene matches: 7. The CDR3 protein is CASSPGQGQYEQYF. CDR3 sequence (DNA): TGTGCCAGCAGCCCGGGACAGGGTCAGTACGAGCAGTACTTC.

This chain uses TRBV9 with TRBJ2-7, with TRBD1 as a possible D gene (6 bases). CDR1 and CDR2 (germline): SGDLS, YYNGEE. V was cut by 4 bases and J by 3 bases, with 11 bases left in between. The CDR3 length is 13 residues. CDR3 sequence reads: CASSPTGNYEQYF. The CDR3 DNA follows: TGTGCCAGCAGCCCTACAGGGAACTACGAGCAGTACTTC.

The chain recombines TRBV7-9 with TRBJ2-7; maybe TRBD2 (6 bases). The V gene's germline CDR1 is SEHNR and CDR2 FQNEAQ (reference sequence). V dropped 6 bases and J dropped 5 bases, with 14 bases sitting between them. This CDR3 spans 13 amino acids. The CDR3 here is CASRRDLSDEQYF. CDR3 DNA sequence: TGTGCCAGCAGGAGGGACTTATCCGACGAGCAGTACTTC.

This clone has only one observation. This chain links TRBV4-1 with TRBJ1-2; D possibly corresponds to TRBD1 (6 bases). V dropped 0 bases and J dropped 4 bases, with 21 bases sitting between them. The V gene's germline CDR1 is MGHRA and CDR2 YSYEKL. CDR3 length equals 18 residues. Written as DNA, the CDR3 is TGCGCCAGCAGCCAAGATCCCGATGGAGGGGGAAGGGGCTATGGCTACACCTTC. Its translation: CASSQDPDGGGRGYGYTF.

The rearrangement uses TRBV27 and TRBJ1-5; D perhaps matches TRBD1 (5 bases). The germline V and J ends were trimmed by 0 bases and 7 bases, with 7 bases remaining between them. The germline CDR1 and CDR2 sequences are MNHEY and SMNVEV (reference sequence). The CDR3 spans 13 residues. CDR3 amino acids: CASSLSWGQPQHF. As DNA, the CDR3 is TGTGCCAGCAGTTTATCGTGGGGGCAGCCCCAGCATTTT.

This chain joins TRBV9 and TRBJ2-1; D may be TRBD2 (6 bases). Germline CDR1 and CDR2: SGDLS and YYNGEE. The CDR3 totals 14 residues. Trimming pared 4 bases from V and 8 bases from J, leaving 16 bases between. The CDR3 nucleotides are TGTGCCAGCAGCATCTCGGGGGTCCCCCATGAGCAGTTCTTC. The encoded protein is CASSISGVPHEQFF. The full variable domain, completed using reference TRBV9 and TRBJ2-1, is DSGVTQTPKHLITATGQRVTLRCSPRSGDLSVYWYQQSLDQGLQFLIQYYNGEERAKGNILERFSAQQFPDLHSELNLSSLELGDSALYFCASSISGVPHEQFFGPGTRLTVL.

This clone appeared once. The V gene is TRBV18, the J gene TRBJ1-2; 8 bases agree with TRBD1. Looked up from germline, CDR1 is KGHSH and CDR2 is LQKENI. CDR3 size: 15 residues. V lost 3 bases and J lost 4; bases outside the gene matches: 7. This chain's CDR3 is CASSPDREVLYGYTF. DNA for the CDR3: TGTGCCAGCTCACCGGACAGGGAAGTCCTCTATGGCTACACCTTC.

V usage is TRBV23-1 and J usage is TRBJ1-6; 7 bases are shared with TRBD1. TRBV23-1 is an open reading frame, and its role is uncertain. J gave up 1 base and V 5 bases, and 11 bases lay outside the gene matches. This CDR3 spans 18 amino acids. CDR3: CASSSRGQQGSYNSPLHF. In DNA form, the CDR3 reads TGCGCCAGCAGTTCAAGGGGACAGCAAGGGTCCTATAATTCACCCCTCCACTTT.

The CDR3 here is CASSLSLAAWEQYF. CDR3 coding DNA: TGTGCCAGCAGTCTCTCCCTTGCTGCATGGGAGCAGTACTTC. The J gene is TRBJ2-7, the V gene TRBV6-5; D is ambiguous. The germline CDR1 and CDR2 sequences are MNHEY and SVGAGI. Between the trimmed V and J ends, which lost 5 bases and 7 bases, there was a span of 18 bases. The CDR3 runs to 14 residues.